This T cell receptor (beta chain) was identified during a study of cytomegalovirus exposure and HLA in healthy donors. General study points: There were some public TCRs occurring in many donors, but most TCR sequences were rare.

Comments on this clone: Its antigen is unknown.

Primers: 60 Vbeta forward and 13 Jbeta reverse. Only in-frame clones appear in the TCRdb table, and some are missing; sequencing was by immunoSEQ multiplex PCR. The sample yields about 150,000 clones, 70% seen once. Germline CDR1 reads SQVTM; CDR2 reads ANQGSEA. The V and J ends lost 6 bases and 0 bases, in that order; junction bases with no gene match: 9. The CDR3 sequence is 17 residues long. This clonotype was sampled from an older woman in good health and CMV-seropositive. The V call is TRBV29-1, the J call TRBJ1-4; 11 bases align to TRBD1. Material for sequencing was PBMCs. The DNA for the CDR3 is TGCAGCGTCCTTCCGGGACAGGGGGTTCCAACTAATGAAAAACTGTTTTTT. This translates into CSVLPGQGVPTNEKLFF.